Described below is a single T cell receptor beta chain sequence and its context. Its specific antigen is unknown. Its ends do not fully match the called genes, so a read error is possible. Peripheral blood CD8+ and CD4+ T cells from healthy donors, Susac syndrome patients and multiple sclerosis patients were profiled by high-throughput TCR beta sequencing. The Susac syndrome patients fulfilled recently defined diagnostic criteria for definite or probable disease. CD8+ TEMRA cells were enriched by FACS, while bulk CD8+ and CD4+ T cells were purified by magnetic negative isolation. Blood was collected in EDTA tubes and processed within 24 hours, with PBMCs isolated through density gradient centrifugation. PBMCs intended for TCR sequencing were cryopreserved in liquid nitrogen and were subsequently thawed in a 37 degrees C water bath. The sorted or isolated CD4+, CD8+ and CD8+ TEMRA cells reached a purity of at least 90%.

This sample is drawn from a study of CD8 T cells in Susac syndrome (dated by TCRdb to between 2018 and 2020). Study-level background: Among the Susac syndrome patients who were sequenced, clinically active disease was present in six and clinical remission was observed in 8 or 9. Repertoire sequencing was used to test whether CD8+ T cell activation and differentiation in Susac syndrome was antigen driven. At blood withdrawal, Susac syndrome patients were either therapy-naive, taking corticosteroids (in some cases with IVIg as well), or taking IVIg alone. Overall study outcomes, separate from this receptor: No clonal expansion was detected in the CD4+ T cell repertoire of Susac syndrome patients. The study acknowledged that relatively few individuals were included in the TCR sequencing and HLA analysis.

RNA was extracted with the RNeasy kit and about 0.45 to 1 ug was reverse transcribed using random hexamers. The immunoSEQ multiplex PCR assay, covering 54 Vbeta and 13 Jbeta segments, was used to amplify TCR beta CDR3 regions. Bias from PCR amplification was corrected by using a synthetic template baseline for primer optimization and for computational correction. In the authors' own workflow: Reads were annotated to V, D and J genes according to IMGT and were analyzed with immunoSEQ Analyzer, with only productive sequences retained. Clonality was calculated as one minus the Shannon entropy normalized by log2 of the number of productive unique sequences. Public and private clones were assessed among the 100 most prevalent clones of each patient and control. A clone was defined as Susac-specific if it was absent from the healthy and MS cohorts, from roughly 990 published viral clones and from other ImmuneACCESS disease sequences. TCRdb redid the processing of the public reads, applying fastp at Q25 and MiXCR, and retained in-frame beta chains. CDR3 protein duplicates are merged, each entry listing the most common genes and DNA. These V and J calls rely on TCRdb rather than the paper's analysis. Across this sample there are fewer than 200,000 distinct CDR3 sequences, with about 91% seen only once. The ten largest account for around 0.085% of the sample.

CDR3 length: 15 amino acids, cysteine to phenylalanine. Of all the DNA, just the CDR3 is kept, 45 bases in frame from base 1. Via the germline V gene (reference sequence), CDR1 is DFQATT and CDR2 SNEGSKA. This TCR was sampled from a human donor with Susac syndrome. The chain was built from TRBV20-1 and TRBJ2-2; TRBD2 lines up with 8 middle nucleotides. The sequencing input was CD4+ T cells from PBMCs. The nucleotide sequence is TGCAGTGCTAGAGGGGTTAGCGGGAACGCCGGGGAGCTGTTTTTT. This gives the protein CSARGVSGNAGELFF.